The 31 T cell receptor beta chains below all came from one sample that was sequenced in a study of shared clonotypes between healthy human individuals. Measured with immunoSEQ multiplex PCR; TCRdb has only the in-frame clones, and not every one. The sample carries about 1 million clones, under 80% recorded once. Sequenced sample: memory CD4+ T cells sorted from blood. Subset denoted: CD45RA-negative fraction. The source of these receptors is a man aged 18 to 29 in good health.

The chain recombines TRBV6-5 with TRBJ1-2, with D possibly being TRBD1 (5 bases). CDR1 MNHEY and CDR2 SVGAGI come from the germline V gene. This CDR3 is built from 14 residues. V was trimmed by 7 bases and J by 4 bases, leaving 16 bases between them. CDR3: CASTPGGGSYGYTF. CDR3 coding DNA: TGTGCCAGCACTCCCGGGGGGGGATCCTATGGCTACACCTTC.

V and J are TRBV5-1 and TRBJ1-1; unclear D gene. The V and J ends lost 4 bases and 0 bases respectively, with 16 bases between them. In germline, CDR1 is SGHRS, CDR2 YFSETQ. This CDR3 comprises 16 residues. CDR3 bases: TGCGCCAGCAGCCGTATGACCCGGGAAGTGAACACTGAAGCTTTCTTT. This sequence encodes CASSRMTREVNTEAFF.

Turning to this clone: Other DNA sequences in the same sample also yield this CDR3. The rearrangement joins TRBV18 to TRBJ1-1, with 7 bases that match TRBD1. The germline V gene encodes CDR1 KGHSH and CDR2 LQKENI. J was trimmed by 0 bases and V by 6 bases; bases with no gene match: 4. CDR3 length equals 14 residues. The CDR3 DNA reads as TGTGCCAGCTCGCCGGGACAGCTGAACACTGAAGCTTTCTTT. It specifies CASSPGQLNTEAFF.

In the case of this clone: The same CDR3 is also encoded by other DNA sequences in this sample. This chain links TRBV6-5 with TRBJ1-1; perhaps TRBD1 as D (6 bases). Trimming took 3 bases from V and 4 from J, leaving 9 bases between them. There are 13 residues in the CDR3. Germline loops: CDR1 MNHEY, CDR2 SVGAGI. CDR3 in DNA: TGTGCCAGCAGTTATCTCAGGGGCACTGAAGCTTTCTTT. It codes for CASSYLRGTEAFF.

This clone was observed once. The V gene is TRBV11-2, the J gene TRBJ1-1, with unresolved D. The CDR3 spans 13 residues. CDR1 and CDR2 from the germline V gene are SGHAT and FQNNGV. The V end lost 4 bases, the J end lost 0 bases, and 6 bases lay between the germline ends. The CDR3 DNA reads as TGTGCCAGCAGCTATTATATGAACACTGAAGCTTTCTTT. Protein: CASSYYMNTEAFF.

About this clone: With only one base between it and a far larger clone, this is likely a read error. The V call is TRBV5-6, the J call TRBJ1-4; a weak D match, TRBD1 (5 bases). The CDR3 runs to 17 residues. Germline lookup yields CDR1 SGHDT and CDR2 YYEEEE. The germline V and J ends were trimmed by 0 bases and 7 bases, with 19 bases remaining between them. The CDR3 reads CASSLGLGKGRAEKLFF. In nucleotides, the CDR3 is TGTGCCAGCAGCTTGGGTTTGGGGAAGGGCAGGGCTGAAAAACTGTTTTTT. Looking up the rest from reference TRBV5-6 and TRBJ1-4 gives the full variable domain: DAGVTQSPTHLIKTRGQQVTLRCSPKSGHDTVSWYQQALGQGPQFIFQYYEEEERQRGNFPDRFSGHQFPNYSSELNVNALLLGDSALYLCASSLGLGKGRAEKLFFGSGTQLSVL.

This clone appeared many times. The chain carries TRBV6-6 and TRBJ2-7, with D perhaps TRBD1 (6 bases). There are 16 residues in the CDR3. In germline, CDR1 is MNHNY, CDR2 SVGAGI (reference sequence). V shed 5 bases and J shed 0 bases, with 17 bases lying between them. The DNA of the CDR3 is TGTGCCAGCAGTCAAGGTACAGGGTGGAGCTCCTACGAGCAGTACTTC. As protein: CASSQGTGWSSYEQYF.

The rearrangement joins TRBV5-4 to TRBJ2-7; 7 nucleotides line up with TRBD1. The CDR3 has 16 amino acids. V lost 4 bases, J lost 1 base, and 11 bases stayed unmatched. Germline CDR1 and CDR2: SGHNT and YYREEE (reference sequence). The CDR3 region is CASSGYRGSTSYEQYF. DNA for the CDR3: TGTGCCAGCAGCGGATACAGGGGTTCTACGTCCTACGAGCAGTACTTC.

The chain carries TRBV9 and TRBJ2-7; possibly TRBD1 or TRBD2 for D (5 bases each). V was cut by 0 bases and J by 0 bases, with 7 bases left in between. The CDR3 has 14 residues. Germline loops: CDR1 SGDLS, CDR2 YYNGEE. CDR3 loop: CASSVVGPSYEQYF. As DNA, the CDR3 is TGTGCCAGCAGCGTAGTGGGACCCTCCTACGAGCAGTACTTC. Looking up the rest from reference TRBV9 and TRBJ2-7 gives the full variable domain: DSGVTQTPKHLITATGQRVTLRCSPRSGDLSVYWYQQSLDQGLQFLIQYYNGEERAKGNILERFSAQQFPDLHSELNLSSLELGDSALYFCASSVVGPSYEQYFGPGTRLTVT.

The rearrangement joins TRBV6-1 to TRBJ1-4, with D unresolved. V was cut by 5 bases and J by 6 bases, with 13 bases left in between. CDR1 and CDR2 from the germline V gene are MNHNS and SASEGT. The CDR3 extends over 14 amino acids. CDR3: CASSMFSADEKLFF. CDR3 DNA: TGTGCCAGCAGTATGTTCTCCGCGGATGAAAAACTGTTTTTT.

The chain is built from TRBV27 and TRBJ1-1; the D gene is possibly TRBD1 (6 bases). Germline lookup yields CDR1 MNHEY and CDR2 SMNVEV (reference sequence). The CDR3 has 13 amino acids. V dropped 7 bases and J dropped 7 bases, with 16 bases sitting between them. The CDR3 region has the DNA TGTGCCAGCAAGAGGGGGGGATATTTTGAAGCTTTCTTT. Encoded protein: CASKRGGYFEAFF.

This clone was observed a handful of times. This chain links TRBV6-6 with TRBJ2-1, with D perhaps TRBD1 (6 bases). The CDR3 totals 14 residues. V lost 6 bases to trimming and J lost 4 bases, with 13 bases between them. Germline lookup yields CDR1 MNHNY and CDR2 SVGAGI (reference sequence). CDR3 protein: CASSLRTVYNEQFF. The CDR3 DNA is TGTGCCAGCAGCCTTCGGACAGTTTACAATGAGCAGTTCTTC.

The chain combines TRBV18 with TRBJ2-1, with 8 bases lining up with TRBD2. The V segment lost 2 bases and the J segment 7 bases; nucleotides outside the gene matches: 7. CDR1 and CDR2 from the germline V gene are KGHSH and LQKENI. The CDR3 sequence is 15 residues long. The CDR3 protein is CASSPVSGSGNEQFF. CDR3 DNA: TGTGCCAGCTCACCAGTGAGCGGGAGCGGTAATGAGCAGTTCTTC.

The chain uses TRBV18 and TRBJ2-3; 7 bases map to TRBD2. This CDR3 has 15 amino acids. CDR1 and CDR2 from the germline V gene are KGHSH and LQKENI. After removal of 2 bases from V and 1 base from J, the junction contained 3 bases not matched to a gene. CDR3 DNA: TGTGCCAGCTCACCAAGACTAGCCGGCACAGATACGCAGTATTTT. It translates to CASSPRLAGTDTQYF. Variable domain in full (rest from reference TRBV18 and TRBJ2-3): NAGVMQNPRHLVRRRGQEARLRCSPMKGHSHVYWYRQLPEEGLKFMVYLQKENIIDESGMPKERFSAEFPKEGPSILRIQQVVRGDSAAYFCASSPRLAGTDTQYFGPGTRLTVL.

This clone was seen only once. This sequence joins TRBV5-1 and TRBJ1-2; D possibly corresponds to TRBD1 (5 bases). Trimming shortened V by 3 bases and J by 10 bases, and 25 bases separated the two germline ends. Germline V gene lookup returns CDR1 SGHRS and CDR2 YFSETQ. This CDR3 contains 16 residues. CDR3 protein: CASSSLGGGTASDYTF. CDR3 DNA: TGCGCCAGCAGCTCACTTGGTGGGGGGACGGCCAGCGACTACACCTTC.

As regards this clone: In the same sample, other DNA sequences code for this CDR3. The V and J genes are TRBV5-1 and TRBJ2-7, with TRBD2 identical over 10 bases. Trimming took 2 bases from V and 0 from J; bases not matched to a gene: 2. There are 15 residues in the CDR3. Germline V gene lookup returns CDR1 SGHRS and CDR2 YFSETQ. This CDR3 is CASSLTSGASYEQYF. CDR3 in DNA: TGCGCCAGCAGCTTAACTAGCGGGGCCTCCTACGAGCAGTACTTC.

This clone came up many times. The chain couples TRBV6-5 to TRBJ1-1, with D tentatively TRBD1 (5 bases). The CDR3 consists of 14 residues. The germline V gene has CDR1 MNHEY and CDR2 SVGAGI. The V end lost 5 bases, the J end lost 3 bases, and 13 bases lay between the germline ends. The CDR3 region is CASSRPGLHTEAFF. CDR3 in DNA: TGTGCCAGCAGTAGACCGGGACTCCACACTGAAGCTTTCTTT.

The CDR3 region has the DNA TGTGCCATCAGTGAGGGCAGGGCCCGCCCGAACACTGAAGCTTTCTTT. It translates to CAISEGRARPNTEAFF. V is TRBV10-3 and J is TRBJ1-1, with a weak D call TRBD1 (5 bases). Per germline, CDR1 ENHRY and CDR2 SYGVKD. The CDR3 runs 16 residues. V lost 2 bases to trimming and J lost 1 base, with 14 bases between them.

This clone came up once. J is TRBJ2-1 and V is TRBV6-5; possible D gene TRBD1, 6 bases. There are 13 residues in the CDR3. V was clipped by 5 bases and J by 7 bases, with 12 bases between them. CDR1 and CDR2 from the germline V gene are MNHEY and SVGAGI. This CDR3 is CASSNNRDNEQFF. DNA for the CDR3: TGTGCCAGCAGTAACAACAGGGATAATGAGCAGTTCTTC.

CDR3 DNA sequence: TGTGCCAGTACCCAGAGGGGGACTAGCGGACTGAACACCGGGGAGCTGTTTTTT. Amino acid sequence: CASTQRGTSGLNTGELFF. J is TRBJ2-2 and V is TRBV19; TRBD2 agrees at 11 bases. Trimming took 7 bases from V and 1 from J; bases not matched to a gene: 11. Germline assignment: CDR1 LNHDA and CDR2 SQIVND (reference sequence). The length of the CDR3 is 18 residues.

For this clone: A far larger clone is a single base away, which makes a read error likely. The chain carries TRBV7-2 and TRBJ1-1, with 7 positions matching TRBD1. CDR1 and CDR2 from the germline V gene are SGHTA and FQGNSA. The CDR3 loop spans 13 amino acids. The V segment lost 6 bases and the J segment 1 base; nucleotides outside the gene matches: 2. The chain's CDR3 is CASRRQGNTEAFF. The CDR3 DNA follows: TGTGCCAGCAGACGACAGGGGAACACTGAAGCTTTCTTT.

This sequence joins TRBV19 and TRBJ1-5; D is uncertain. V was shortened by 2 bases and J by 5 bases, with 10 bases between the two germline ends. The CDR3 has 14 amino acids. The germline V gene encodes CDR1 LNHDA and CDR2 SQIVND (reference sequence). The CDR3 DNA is TGTGCCAGTAGTATATATGGGAGGGATCAGCCCCAGCATTTT. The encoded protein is CASSIYGRDQPQHF.

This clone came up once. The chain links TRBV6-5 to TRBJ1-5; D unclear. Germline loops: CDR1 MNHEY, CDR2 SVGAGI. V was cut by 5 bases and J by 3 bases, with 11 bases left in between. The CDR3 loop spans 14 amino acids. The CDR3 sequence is CASSVSVLNQPQHF. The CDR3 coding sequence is TGTGCCAGCAGTGTATCCGTCCTCAATCAGCCCCAGCATTTT.

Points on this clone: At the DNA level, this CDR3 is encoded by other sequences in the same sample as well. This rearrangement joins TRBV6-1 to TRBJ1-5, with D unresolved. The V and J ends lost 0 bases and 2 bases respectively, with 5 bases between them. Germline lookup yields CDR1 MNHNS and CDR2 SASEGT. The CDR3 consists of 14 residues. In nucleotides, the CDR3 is TGTGCCAGCAGTGAAGCTGGGGGCAATCAGCCCCAGCATTTT. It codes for CASSEAGGNQPQHF.

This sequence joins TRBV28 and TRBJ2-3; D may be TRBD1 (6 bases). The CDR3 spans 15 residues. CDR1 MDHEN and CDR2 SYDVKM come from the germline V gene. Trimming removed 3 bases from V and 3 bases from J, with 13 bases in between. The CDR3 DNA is TGTGCCAGCAGTTTTCAGGGCAGGGGTACAGATACGCAGTATTTT. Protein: CASSFQGRGTDTQYF. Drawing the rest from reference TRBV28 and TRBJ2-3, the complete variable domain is DVKVTQSSRYLVKRTGEKVFLECVQDMDHENMFWYRQDPGLGLRLIYFSYDVKMKEKGDIPEGYSVSREKKERFSLILESASTNQTSMYLCASSFQGRGTDTQYFGPGTRLTVL.

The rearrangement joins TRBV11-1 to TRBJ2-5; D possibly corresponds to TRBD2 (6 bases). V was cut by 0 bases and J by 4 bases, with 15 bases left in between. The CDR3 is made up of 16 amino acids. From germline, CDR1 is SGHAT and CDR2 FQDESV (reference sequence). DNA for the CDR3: TGTGCCAGCAGCTTAGCCGGGACTGGTCGGCTAGAGACCCAGTACTTC. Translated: CASSLAGTGRLETQYF.

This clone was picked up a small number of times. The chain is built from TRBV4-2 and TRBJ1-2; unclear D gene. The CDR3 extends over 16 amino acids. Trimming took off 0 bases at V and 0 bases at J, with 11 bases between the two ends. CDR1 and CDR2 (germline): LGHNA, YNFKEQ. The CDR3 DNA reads TGTGCCAGCAGCCAAGAGCAGGCGGGATCTAACTATGGCTACACCTTC. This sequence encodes CASSQEQAGSNYGYTF.

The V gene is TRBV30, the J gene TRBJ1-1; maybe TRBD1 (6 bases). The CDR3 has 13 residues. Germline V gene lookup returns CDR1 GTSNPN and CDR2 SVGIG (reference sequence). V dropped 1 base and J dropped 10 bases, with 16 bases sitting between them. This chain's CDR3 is CAWSAWGPGGAFF. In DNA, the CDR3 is TGTGCCTGGAGTGCATGGGGGCCTGGGGGAGCTTTCTTT.

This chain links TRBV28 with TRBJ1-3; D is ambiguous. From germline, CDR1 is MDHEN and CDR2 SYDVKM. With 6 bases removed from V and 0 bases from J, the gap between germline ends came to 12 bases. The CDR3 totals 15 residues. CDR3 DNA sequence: TGTGCCAGCAGCCCAGGAGGGTTCTCTGGAAACACCATATATTTT. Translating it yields CASSPGGFSGNTIYF.

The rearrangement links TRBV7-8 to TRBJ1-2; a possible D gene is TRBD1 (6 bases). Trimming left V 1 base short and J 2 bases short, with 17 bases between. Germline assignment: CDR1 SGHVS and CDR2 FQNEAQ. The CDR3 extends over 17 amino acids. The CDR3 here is CASSLERQDLKNYGYTF. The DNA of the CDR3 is TGTGCCAGCAGCTTAGAACGACAGGACCTTAAGAACTATGGCTACACCTTC. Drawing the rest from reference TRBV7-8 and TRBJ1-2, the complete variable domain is GAGVSQSPRYKVAKRGQDVALRCDPISGHVSLFWYQQALGQGPEFLTYFQNEAQLDKSGLPSDRFFAERPEGSVSTLKIQRTQQEDSAVYLCASSLERQDLKNYGYTFGSGTRLTVV.

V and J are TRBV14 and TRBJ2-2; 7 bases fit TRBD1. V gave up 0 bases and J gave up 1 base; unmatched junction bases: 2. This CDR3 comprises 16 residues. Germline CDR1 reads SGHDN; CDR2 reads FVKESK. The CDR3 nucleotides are TGTGCCAGCAGCCAAGAATGGGACAGGAACACCGGGGAGCTGTTTTTT. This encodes CASSQEWDRNTGELFF.